Listed here are 10 T cell receptor beta chains from one sample, sequenced in a study of shared clonotypes between healthy human individuals. Generated by immunoSEQ multiplex PCR, the TCRdb table keeps only in-frame clones and is missing some. This table has 2 million or so clones, roughly 95% appearing once. Sequences were obtained from naive CD4+ T cells sorted from blood. Subset denoted: CD45RA+ positively selected. The source is a man younger than 35 in good health.

The chain has TRBV28 and TRBJ1-4; D ambiguous. V was clipped by 1 base and J by 7 bases, with 13 bases between them. Germline V gene data show CDR1 as MDHEN and CDR2 as SYDVKM. The CDR3 extends over 15 amino acids. This CDR3 reads CASSLSAPDGEKLFF. CDR3 nucleotides: TGTGCCAGCAGTTTATCGGCCCCAGACGGTGAAAAACTGTTTTTT.

The chain recombines TRBV7-2 with TRBJ2-7, with 12 bases aligning to TRBD2. This CDR3 has 16 amino acids. CDR1 and CDR2 (germline): SGHTA, FQGNSA. Trimming cost V 5 bases and J 4 bases; bases outside gene matches: 9. In DNA, the CDR3 is TGTGCCAGCAGCCGAGGGAGAACTAGCGGGAGGTACGAGCAGTACTTC. Encoded protein: CASSRGRTSGRYEQYF.

Details on this clone: Additional DNA sequences in this sample encode the identical CDR3. The chain is built from TRBV6-6 and TRBJ2-5; D uncertain. Germline V gene sequence: CDR1 MNHNY, CDR2 SVGAGI (reference sequence). This CDR3 has 10 amino acids. With 6 bases removed from V and 4 bases from J, the gap between germline ends came to 3 bases. For the CDR3, the DNA is TGTGCCAGCAGGGGAGAGACCCAGTACTTC. Translating it yields CASRGETQYF.

This rearrangement joins TRBV5-1 to TRBJ2-2, with TRBD2 matching over 10 bases. The germline gives CDR1 SGHRS, CDR2 YFSETQ. The V segment lost 4 bases and the J segment 6 bases; nucleotides outside the gene matches: 12. The CDR3 runs 17 residues. The CDR3 region is CASSVAPGLAIAGELFF. DNA for the CDR3: TGCGCCAGCAGCGTGGCTCCGGGACTAGCGATTGCCGGGGAGCTGTTTTTT.

CDR3 region: CSVVATQLSSGNTIYF. Here the CDR3 DNA reads TGCAGCGTTGTAGCCACTCAGCTGAGCTCTGGAAACACCATATATTTT. This chain joins TRBV29-1 and TRBJ1-3, with D unclear. Per the germline V gene, CDR1 is SQVTM and CDR2 is ANQGSEA. This CDR3 spans 16 amino acids. Trimming pared 4 bases from V and 0 bases from J, leaving 16 bases between. The variable domain in full, completed from reference TRBV29-1 and TRBJ1-3, reads SAVISQKPSRDICQRGTSLTIQCQVDSQVTMMFWYRQQPGQSLTLIATANQGSEATYESGFVIDKFPISRPNLTFSTLTVSNMSPEDSSIYLCSVVATQLSSGNTIYFGEGSWLTVV.

This clone turned up a few times. The J gene is TRBJ1-1, the V gene TRBV30; D gene uncertain. This CDR3 region has 11 residues. Germline CDR1 GTSNPN, CDR2 SVGIG (reference sequence). The V end lost 2 bases, the J end lost 11 bases, and 12 bases lay between the germline ends. The CDR3 DNA reads as TGTGCCTGGAGTAGCAGAAGGAAGGCTTTCTTT. Protein product: CAWSSRRKAFF.

V is TRBV11-2 and J is TRBJ2-1; weak D call: TRBD2 (7 bases). Per germline, CDR1 SGHAT and CDR2 FQNNGV. The CDR3 extends over 15 amino acids. V was clipped by 5 bases and J by 3 bases, with 14 bases between them. CDR3 nucleotides: TGTGCCAGCAGCGGGGGGGCCTCCCTCTACAATGAGCAGTTCTTC. Translated: CASSGGASLYNEQFF.

Notes on this clone: This sample includes further DNA sequences coding for the same CDR3. The gene calls are TRBV18 and TRBJ2-3; D is uncertain. The CDR3 sequence is 15 residues long. The germline V gene has CDR1 KGHSH and CDR2 LQKENI. The germline V and J ends were trimmed by 0 bases and 1 base, with 8 bases remaining between them. The CDR3 DNA follows: TGTGCCAGCTCACCACCCTCGAAGGGCACAGATACGCAGTATTTT. Amino acid sequence: CASSPPSKGTDTQYF.

The rearrangement joins TRBV28 to TRBJ1-2; D unclear. This CDR3 comprises 13 residues. V lost 3 bases and J 6 bases, leaving 11 bases between the germline ends. Germline-derived CDR1 and CDR2 are MDHEN and SYDVKM. The CDR3 DNA reads TGTGCCAGCAGTTTTGCGGCCGGTCATGGCTACACCTTC. It specifies CASSFAAGHGYTF.

The V gene is TRBV5-1, the J gene TRBJ2-5; possibly TRBD1 or TRBD2 for D (5 bases each). The CDR3 spans 15 residues. The V gene's germline CDR1 is SGHRS and CDR2 YFSETQ. V dropped 7 bases and J dropped 2 bases, with 18 bases sitting between them. In DNA, the CDR3 is TGCGCCAGCCGCCAGACGGGACGAATACAAGAGACCCAGTACTTC. Translated, it gives CASRQTGRIQETQYF.